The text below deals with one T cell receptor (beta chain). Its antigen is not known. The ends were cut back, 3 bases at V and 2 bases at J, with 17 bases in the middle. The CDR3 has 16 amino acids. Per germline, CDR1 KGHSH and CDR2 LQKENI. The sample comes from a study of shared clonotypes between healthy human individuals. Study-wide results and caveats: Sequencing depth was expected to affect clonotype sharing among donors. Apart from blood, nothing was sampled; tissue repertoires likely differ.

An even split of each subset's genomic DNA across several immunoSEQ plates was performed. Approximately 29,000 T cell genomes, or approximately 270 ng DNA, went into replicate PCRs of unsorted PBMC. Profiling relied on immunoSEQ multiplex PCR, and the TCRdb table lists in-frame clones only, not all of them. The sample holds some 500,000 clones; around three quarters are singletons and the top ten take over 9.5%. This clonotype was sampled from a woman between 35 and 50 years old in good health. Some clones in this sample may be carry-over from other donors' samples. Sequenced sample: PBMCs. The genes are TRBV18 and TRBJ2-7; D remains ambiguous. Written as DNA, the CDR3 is TGTGCCAGCTCACCCAGGCGAAGAACATCGACCTACGAGCAGTACTTC. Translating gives CASSPRRRTSTYEQYF.